This TCR beta chain was found in a study of cytomegalovirus exposure and HLA in healthy donors. Study at large: Later, an analysis reported that the 100 to 150 validation repertoires had used the same platform as the roughly 650 first-cohort repertoires. The study, taken as a whole, reports: Some TCR beta chains (over 150 of them) were listed as cytomegalovirus-associated. The dataset shows that most TCR sequences were rare, while some public TCRs occurred in many donors.

V was pared by 4 bases and J by 2 bases, with 6 bases of the junction left unmatched. The CDR3 sequence is 15 residues long. Germline-derived CDR1 and CDR2 are MNHNS and SASEGT. Concerning this clone itself: The antigen is unknown.

The protocol was immunoSEQ multiplex PCR, while the TCRdb copy is restricted to in-frame clones and leaves out a portion. The sample lists 100,000 to 150,000 clones, approximately 89% occurring once. Sequencing was carried out using PBMCs. The chain is built from TRBV6-1 and TRBJ1-2; 8 bases line up with TRBD1. This clonotype originated in a young woman in good health and CMV-seronegative. This chain's CDR3 is CASSGRDRRNYGYTF. CDR3 sequence (DNA): TGTGCCAGCAGTGGAAGGGACAGGAGGAACTATGGCTACACCTTC.